Listed below are T cell receptor beta chains from one sample, sequenced in a study of vaccination effects on CD4 cells after COVID-19. These receptors are not linked to any known antigen. Sequencing was performed with immunoSEQ multiplex PCR; in TCRdb, only in-frame clones are kept and a portion is missing. This table holds 27,000 or so clones, under 90% found once. The sequencing here drew on CD4+ T cells from PBMCs cultured with HCoV-NL63 spike peptides, taken after COVID-19 vaccination. These receptors were taken from a human donor who received a COVID-19 vaccine. Some clones in this sample may be carry-over from other donors' samples. Each CDR3 is given with its conserved first and last residue. D genes are given only for firm matches. A clone size is listed for some rows: how often the clone was seen (once, few, many), or a class if it is expanded.

clone size: NA; D gene: TRBD1; J gene: TRBJ1-2; V gene: TRBV19; CDR3 protein: CASRRQGPSNYGYTF; CDR3 DNA: TGTGCCAGTAGGCGACAGGGCCCTTCTAACTATGGCTACACCTTC
clone size: NA; D gene: NA; J gene: TRBJ2-1; V gene: TRBV3-1/TRBV3-2; CDR3 protein: CASSQAQRSRYEQFF; CDR3 DNA: TGTGCCAGCAGCCAAGCCCAGAGGTCGAGATATGAGCAGTTCTTC
clone size: NA; D gene: NA; J gene: TRBJ2-1; V gene: TRBV29-1; CDR3 protein: CSASRVSYNEQFF; CDR3 DNA: TGCAGCGCCTCCAGGGTTTCCTACAATGAGCAGTTCTTC
clone size: NA; D gene: NA; J gene: TRBJ2-1; V gene: TRBV24-1; CDR3 protein: CATSDRRGPNNEQFF; CDR3 DNA: TGTGCCACCAGTGACCGTAGAGGTCCCAACAATGAGCAGTTCTTC
clone size: NA; D gene: NA; J gene: TRBJ2-5; V gene: TRBV5-1; CDR3 protein: CASSLEGNQETQYF; CDR3 DNA: TGCGCCAGCAGCTTGGAGGGGAATCAAGAGACCCAGTACTTC
clone size: once; D gene: NA; J gene: TRBJ2-6; V gene: TRBV5-1; CDR3 protein: CASSFTNSGANVLTF; CDR3 DNA: TGCGCCAGCAGCTTCACAAACTCTGGGGCCAACGTCCTGACTTTC
clone size: NA; D gene: NA; J gene: TRBJ1-3; V gene: TRBV2; CDR3 protein: CASSSEGIGSGNTIYF; CDR3 DNA: TGTGCCAGCAGTTCAGAGGGCATAGGATCTGGAAACACCATATATTTT
clone size: NA; D gene: TRBD1; J gene: TRBJ1-6; V gene: TRBV20-1; CDR3 protein: CSASGGTGGFVFSPLHF; CDR3 DNA: TGCAGTGCTAGTGGCGGGACAGGGGGCTTTGTATTTTCACCCCTCCACTTT
clone size: NA; D gene: TRBD1; J gene: TRBJ2-5; V gene: TRBV6-2/TRBV6-3; CDR3 protein: CASSYWTGQETQYF; CDR3 DNA: TGTGCCAGCAGTTACTGGACAGGGCAAGAGACCCAGTACTTC
clone size: few; D gene: NA; J gene: TRBJ2-5; V gene: TRBV25-1; CDR3 protein: CASSRLGLRGETQYF; CDR3 DNA: TGTGCCAGCAGCCGATTAGGGCTCCGGGGAGAGACCCAGTACTTC
clone size: few; D gene: NA; J gene: TRBJ1-6; V gene: TRBV7-2; CDR3 protein: CASSFGPVSDSPLHF; CDR3 DNA: TGTGCCAGCAGCTTCGGGCCAGTATCAGATTCACCCCTCCACTTT
clone size: NA; D gene: NA; J gene: TRBJ1-3; V gene: TRBV11-1; CDR3 protein: CASSGGSGNTIYF; CDR3 DNA: TGTGCCAGCAGCGGGGGTTCCGGAAACACCATATATTTT
clone size: NA; D gene: NA; J gene: TRBJ1-1; V gene: TRBV19; CDR3 protein: CASSKAGVNTEAFF; CDR3 DNA: TGTGCCAGTAGTAAGGCCGGCGTAAACACTGAAGCTTTCTTT
clone size: NA; D gene: NA; J gene: TRBJ1-4; V gene: TRBV6-6; CDR3 protein: CASLRHGGLSNEKLFF; CDR3 DNA: TGTGCCAGCCTAAGACACGGGGGGCTTTCGAATGAAAAACTGTTTTTT
clone size: NA; D gene: NA; J gene: TRBJ2-5; V gene: TRBV7-8; CDR3 protein: CASSSKNDRETQYF; CDR3 DNA: TGTGCCAGCAGCTCCAAGAATGACCGAGAGACCCAGTACTTC
clone size: NA; D gene: NA; J gene: TRBJ2-5; V gene: TRBV2; CDR3 protein: CASNLGETQYF; CDR3 DNA: TGTGCCAGCAATTTAGGGGAGACCCAGTACTTC
clone size: NA; D gene: TRBD1; J gene: TRBJ1-1; V gene: TRBV5-1; CDR3 protein: CASRQGAGAHTEAFF; CDR3 DNA: TGCGCCAGCCGACAGGGGGCAGGAGCACACACTGAAGCTTTCTTT
clone size: few; D gene: NA; J gene: TRBJ2-5; V gene: TRBV7-9; CDR3 protein: CASSLGALRPETQYF; CDR3 DNA: TGTGCCAGCAGCTTAGGGGCCTTACGACCCGAGACCCAGTACTTC
clone size: NA; D gene: TRBD1; J gene: TRBJ2-1; V gene: TRBV28; CDR3 protein: CASSLPGTGGREQFF; CDR3 DNA: TGTGCCAGCAGTTTGCCTGGGACAGGGGGCCGGGAGCAGTTCTTC
clone size: once; D gene: NA; J gene: TRBJ1-1; V gene: TRBV5-1; CDR3 protein: CASSLESGLNTEAFF; CDR3 DNA: TGCGCCAGCAGCTTGGAATCAGGGTTGAACACTGAAGCTTTCTTT
clone size: NA; D gene: NA; J gene: TRBJ1-5; V gene: TRBV6-5; CDR3 protein: CASSAVDNQPQHF; CDR3 DNA: TGTGCCAGCAGCGCCGTCGACAATCAGCCCCAGCATTTT
clone size: few; D gene: NA; J gene: TRBJ1-2; V gene: TRBV5-1; CDR3 protein: CASSWVSQVGDGYTF; CDR3 DNA: TGCGCCAGCAGCTGGGTGTCCCAGGTCGGGGATGGCTACACCTTC
clone size: NA; D gene: TRBD1; J gene: TRBJ2-2; V gene: TRBV5-1; CDR3 protein: CASSFRPPSGQGGSGELFF; CDR3 DNA: TGCGCCAGCAGCTTTCGCCCCCCTTCGGGACAGGGGGGTTCCGGGGAGCTGTTTTTT
clone size: NA; D gene: TRBD2; J gene: TRBJ2-5; V gene: TRBV3-1/TRBV3-2; CDR3 protein: CASSQDLASGVETQYF; CDR3 DNA: TGTGCCAGCAGCCAAGATCTCGCTAGCGGGGTAGAGACCCAGTACTTC
clone size: few; D gene: NA; J gene: TRBJ1-1; V gene: TRBV29-1; CDR3 protein: CSVDWGNTEAFF; CDR3 DNA: TGCAGCGTAGACTGGGGGAACACTGAAGCTTTCTTT
clone size: NA; D gene: TRBD1; J gene: TRBJ1-1; V gene: TRBV6-6; CDR3 protein: CASSSTGGDRTEAFF; CDR3 DNA: TGTGCCAGCAGTTCCACAGGGGGGGATCGCACTGAAGCTTTCTTT
clone size: NA; D gene: TRBD1; J gene: TRBJ2-5; V gene: TRBV6-5; CDR3 protein: CASSLETGVETQYF; CDR3 DNA: TGTGCCAGCAGCTTAGAGACAGGGGTAGAGACCCAGTACTTC
clone size: NA; D gene: TRBD1; J gene: TRBJ2-3; V gene: TRBV3-1/TRBV3-2; CDR3 protein: CASSRQGTDTQYF; CDR3 DNA: TGTGCCAGCAGTAGACAGGGGACAGATACGCAGTATTTT
clone size: NA; D gene: NA; J gene: TRBJ2-2; V gene: TRBV5-1; CDR3 protein: CASSLAGGTGELFF; CDR3 DNA: TGCGCCAGCAGCTTGGCCGGGGGAACCGGGGAGCTGTTTTTT
clone size: NA; D gene: NA; J gene: TRBJ2-5; V gene: TRBV30; CDR3 protein: CAWSNDRNWGTQYF; CDR3 DNA: TGTGCCTGGAGTAACGACCGTAACTGGGGGACCCAGTACTTC